The clone carrying this TCR beta chain was picked up one time. The data are from a study of blood T cell repertoires in COVID-19. About the study: Sources were T cells, B-cell-depleted T cells, or PBMCs; the material itself was cDNA or gDNA.

Some clones are missing from TCRdb's copy, which holds only in-frame ones; the method was immunoSEQ multiplex PCR. Of more than 60,000 clones listed, around nine tenths are singletons. Trimming at V came to 0 bases and at J to 10 bases, leaving 7 bases not matched to a gene. The length of the CDR3 is 15 residues. Germline V gene data show CDR1 as MNHEY and CDR2 as SVGAGI. Sequenced material: peripheral blood. The source of this sequence is a human donor in a cohort sampled during active COVID-19. This chain joins TRBV6-5 and TRBJ2-1; 9 bases are shared with TRBD2. The CDR3 is CASSYSAGGPGEQFF. The CDR3 nucleotides are TGTGCCAGCAGTTACTCCGCGGGGGGGCCAGGGGAGCAGTTCTTC.